The subject of this entry is one TCR beta chain. Antigen specificity is unknown. Donors were nominally healthy when sampled, though unrecorded immune exposures were likely. 60 Vbeta and 13 Jbeta primers were used in PCR. The method was immunoSEQ multiplex PCR; TCRdb's version includes in-frame clones alone and lacks a portion of them. This repertoire shows some 100,000 clones, 69% found once; its top ten account for 5.4%. The record originates from a study of cytomegalovirus exposure and HLA in healthy donors. Points from the study as a whole: At a 0.05 false discovery rate, a later analysis found 15,000 to 20,000 TCR beta sequences to be associated with HLA alleles. Among the sequence variants, a highly shared cluster was likely an artifact of sequencing.

This CDR3 spans 13 amino acids. V was pared by 3 bases and J by 4 bases, with 11 bases between. Germline CDR1 is SGHNT and CDR2 is YYREEE (reference sequence). Sequenced input: PBMCs. This chain links TRBV5-4 with TRBJ2-7; a possible D gene is TRBD1 (6 bases). This clonotype originated in a woman aged 70-85 years in good health and CMV-seropositive. This CDR3 is CASSSTGIYEQYF. CDR3 DNA sequence: TGTGCCAGCAGCTCTACAGGGATTTACGAGCAGTACTTC.